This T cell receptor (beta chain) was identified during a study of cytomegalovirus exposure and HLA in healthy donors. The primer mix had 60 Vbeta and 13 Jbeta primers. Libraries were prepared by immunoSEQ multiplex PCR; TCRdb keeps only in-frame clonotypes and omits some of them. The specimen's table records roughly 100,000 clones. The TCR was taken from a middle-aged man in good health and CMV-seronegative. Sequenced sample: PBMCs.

CDR3: CASSWTSGGPGEQFF. The CDR3 DNA follows: TGTGCCAGCTCCTGGACTAGCGGGGGGCCGGGTGAGCAGTTCTTC. This rearrangement joins TRBV9 to TRBJ2-1, with 14 bases identical to TRBD2. The CDR3 runs to 15 residues. Per the germline V gene, CDR1 is SGDLS and CDR2 is YYNGEE. The V gene end was trimmed by 7 bases and the J gene end by 9 bases; junction bases not matched to a gene: 9. Full variable domain (missing parts from reference TRBV9 and TRBJ2-1): DSGVTQTPKHLITATGQRVTLRCSPRSGDLSVYWYQQSLDQGLQFLIQYYNGEERAKGNILERFSAQQFPDLHSELNLSSLELGDSALYFCASSWTSGGPGEQFFGPGTRLTVL.